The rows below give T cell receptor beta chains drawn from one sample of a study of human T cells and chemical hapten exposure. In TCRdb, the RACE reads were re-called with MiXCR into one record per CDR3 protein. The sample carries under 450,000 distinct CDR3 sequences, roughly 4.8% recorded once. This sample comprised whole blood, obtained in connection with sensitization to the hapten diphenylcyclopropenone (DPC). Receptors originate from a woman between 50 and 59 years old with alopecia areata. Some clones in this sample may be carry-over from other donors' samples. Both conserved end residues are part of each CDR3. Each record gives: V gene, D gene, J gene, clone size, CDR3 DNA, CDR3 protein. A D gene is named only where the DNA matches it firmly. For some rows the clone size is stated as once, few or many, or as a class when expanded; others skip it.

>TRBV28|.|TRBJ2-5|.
TGTGCCAGCAGTTCATCTAAAGAGACCCAGTACTTC
CASSSSKETQYF
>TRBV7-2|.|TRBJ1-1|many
TGTGCCAGCACCAAGCTAGTGTACGGATTCATGAACACTGAAGCTTTCTTT
CASTKLVYGFMNTEAFF
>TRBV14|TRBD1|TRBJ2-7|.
TGTGCCAGCAGCCAAGGACAGGGACCCCATCGGTACTTC
CASSQGQGPHRYF
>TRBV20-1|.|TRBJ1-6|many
TGCAGTGCGAGACGGTCGAATTCACCCCTCCACTTT
CSARRSNSPLHF
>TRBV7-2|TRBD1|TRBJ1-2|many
TGTGCCAGCAGCCCTACCGGGACAGGGGTTGTCTATGGCTACACCTTC
CASSPTGTGVVYGYTF
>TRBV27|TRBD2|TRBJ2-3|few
TGTGCCAGCAGTTTTCTTCAGCGGGAGGGCGCAGATACGCAGTATTTT
CASSFLQREGADTQYF
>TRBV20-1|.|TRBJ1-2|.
TGCAGTGCTACCCCAGGTGGCTATGGCTACACCTTC
CSATPGGYGYTF
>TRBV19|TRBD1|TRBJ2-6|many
TGTGCCAGTAGTATAGGGACAGGGTACTCTGGGGCCAACGTCCTGACTTTC
CASSIGTGYSGANVLTF
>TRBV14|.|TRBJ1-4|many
TGTGCCAGCCAAATCGGTATTGGTGAAAAACTGTTTTTT
CASQIGIGEKLFF
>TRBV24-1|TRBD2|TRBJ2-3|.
TGTGCCACCAGTGATCCCAGCGGGAGGTCCACAGATACGCAGTATTTT
CATSDPSGRSTDTQYF
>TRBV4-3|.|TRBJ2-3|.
TGCGCCAGCAGCCAGGGACCGACTGTAGTGGATACGCAGTATTTT
CASSQGPTVVDTQYF
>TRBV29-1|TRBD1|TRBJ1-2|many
TGCAGCGTTGGGGAGGGGGCCGGCTACACCTTC
CSVGEGAGYTF
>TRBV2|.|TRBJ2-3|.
TGTGCCAGCGGGACGGGGGGCTCTAGCACAGATACGCAGTATTTT
CASGTGGSSTDTQYF
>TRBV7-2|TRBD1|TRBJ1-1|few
TGTGCCAGCAGCCCCGGACAGGGTGGCGGCACTGAAGCTTTCTTT
CASSPGQGGGTEAFF
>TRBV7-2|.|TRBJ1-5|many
TGTGCCAGCAGCTTAGAACCGCAGCCCCAGCATTTT
CASSLEPQPQHF
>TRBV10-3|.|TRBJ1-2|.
TGTGCCATCAGTGAGACCCTCGAGAGGGTTAGTGGCTACACCTTC
CAISETLERVSGYTF
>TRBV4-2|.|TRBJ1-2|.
TGTGCCAGCAGCCAAGACGGGAAACAGCCTAACTATGGCTACACCTTC
CASSQDGKQPNYGYTF
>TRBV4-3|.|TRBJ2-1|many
TGCGCCAGCAGCCAAGACTGGGGAGGACACGACAATGAGCAGTTCTTC
CASSQDWGGHDNEQFF
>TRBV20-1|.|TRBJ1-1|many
TGCAGTGCGTGGACAGACAAAAACACTGAAGCTTTCTTT
CSAWTDKNTEAFF
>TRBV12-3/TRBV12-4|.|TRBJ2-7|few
TGTGCCAGCAGTCTAAAGGTCGGGACCCTAATTTGGGAGCAGTACTTC
CASSLKVGTLIWEQYF
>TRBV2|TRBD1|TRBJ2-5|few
TGTGCCAGCAGTGACCGGACAGGGAAAGAGACCCAGTACTTC
CASSDRTGKETQYF
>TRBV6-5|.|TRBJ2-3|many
TGTGCCAGCAACTCCCGTTTGGGCACAGATACGCAGTATTTT
CASNSRLGTDTQYF
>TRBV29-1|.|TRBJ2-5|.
TGCAGCGTTTTCCGGGACGAACAGACCCAGTACTTC
CSVFRDEQTQYF
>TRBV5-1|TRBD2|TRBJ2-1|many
TGCGCCAGCAGCTTGGGGAGCGGGAGGCGATCGTACAATGAGCAGTTCTTC
CASSLGSGRRSYNEQFF
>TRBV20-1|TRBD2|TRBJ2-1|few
TGCAGTGCTAGCTCGGGACGTTGGACTAGCGGGAGGGCCGGGAATGAGCAGTTCTTC
CSASSGRWTSGRAGNEQFF
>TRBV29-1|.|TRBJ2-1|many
TGCAGCGTTGGCGCATATGAGCAGTTCTTC
CSVGAYEQFF
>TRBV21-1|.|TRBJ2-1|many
TGTGCCAGCAGCAAAGATAAGCGGGAGTGCTCCTACAATGAGCAGTTCTTC
CASSKDKRECSYNEQFF
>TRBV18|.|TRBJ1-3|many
TGTGCCAGCTCACGATTGACAGGAACTGGAAACACCATATATTTT
CASSRLTGTGNTIYF
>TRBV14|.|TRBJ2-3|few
TGTGCCAGCAGCCAAGCTCGGAGGTTGGGAGATACGCAGTATTTT
CASSQARRLGDTQYF
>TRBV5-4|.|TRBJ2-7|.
TGTGCCAGCAGCACGAAGGGCAGTACCTACGAGCAGTACTTC
CASSTKGSTYEQYF
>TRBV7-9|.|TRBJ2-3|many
TGTGCCAGCAGTCTTAGCGACCCAGATACGCAGTATTTT
CASSLSDPDTQYF
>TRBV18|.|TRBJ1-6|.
TGTGCCAGCTCACCAGGGGTTGATAATTCACCCCTCCACTTT
CASSPGVDNSPLHF
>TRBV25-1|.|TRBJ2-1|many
TGTGCCAGCGCCGAGTGGGACGGGGACAATGAGCAGTTCTTC
CASAEWDGDNEQFF
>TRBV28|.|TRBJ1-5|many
TGTGCCAGCAGACTCAGGGAAGGCCAGCCCCAGCATTTT
CASRLREGQPQHF
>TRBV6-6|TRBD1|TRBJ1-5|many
TGTGCCAGCAGTTACGAGACAGGGGTGCTTCAGCCCCAGCATTTT
CASSYETGVLQPQHF
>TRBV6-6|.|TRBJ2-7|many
TGTGCCAGCAGCCGGGACGAGCAGTACTTC
CASSRDEQYF
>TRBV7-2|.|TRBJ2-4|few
TGTGCCAGCAGCTCGCGCCCGACTGGGGGTTTAGCCAAAAACATTCAGTACTTC
CASSSRPTGGLAKNIQYF
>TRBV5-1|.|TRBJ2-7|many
TGCGCCAGCAGCCCCCAAGGGACGGGTAACTACGAGCAGTACTTC
CASSPQGTGNYEQYF